The next 17 T cell receptor beta chains were all read from a single sample in a study of blood T cell repertoires in COVID-19. Clones were sequenced by immunoSEQ multiplex PCR, and TCRdb holds only the in-frame ones, with some missing. The sample lists tens of thousands of clones; more than 70% were seen once. Sequences were obtained from peripheral blood. The receptors were gathered from a man aged 25 to 40 with COVID-19, enrolled during active disease.

This clone came up once. The V and J genes are TRBV18 and TRBJ1-4; D remains ambiguous. CDR1 and CDR2 from the germline V gene are KGHSH and LQKENI. CDR3 length: 16 residues. Trimming took 3 bases from V and 5 from J, leaving 16 bases between them. The CDR3 here is CASSPPSSRENEKLFF. CDR3 nucleotides: TGTGCCAGCTCACCCCCCTCAAGCCGGGAGAATGAAAAACTGTTTTTT.

CDR3 DNA: TGCGCCAGCAGCTTGGACAGGGGAGGCTACACCTTC. Protein product: CASSLDRGGYTF. The rearrangement joins TRBV5-1 to TRBJ1-2; 7 positions agree with TRBD1. CDR1 and CDR2 from the germline V gene are SGHRS and YFSETQ. The CDR3 contains 12 residues. V trimming: 0 bases; J trimming: 8 bases; junction bases outside the gene matches: 1.

This rearrangement joins TRBV6-5 to TRBJ1-2; D remains unclear. This CDR3 has 12 amino acids. From germline, CDR1 is MNHEY and CDR2 SVGAGI. Trimming removed 7 bases from V and 4 bases from J, with 10 bases in between. The DNA for the CDR3 is TGTGCCAGCACTGCGACGGGCTATGGCTACACCTTC. Translating it yields CASTATGYGYTF.

V is TRBV5-6 and J is TRBJ2-3; 12 nucleotides match TRBD2. Germline V lookup: CDR1 SGHDT, CDR2 YYEEEE. The J segment lost 0 bases and the V segment lost 0 bases, leaving 8 bases of the junction unmatched. This CDR3 contains 19 residues. The CDR3 is CASSLARLAGETSTDTQYF. Written as DNA, the CDR3 is TGTGCCAGCAGCTTGGCGAGACTAGCGGGAGAGACTAGCACAGATACGCAGTATTTT.

The rearrangement joins TRBV12-3 or TRBV12-4 to TRBJ2-3; D is unclear. The CDR3 is 11 amino acids. Trimming removed 8 bases from V and 2 bases from J, with 5 bases in between. CDR3 DNA sequence: TGTGCCAGCTCTGTCACAGATACGCAGTATTTT. Translated: CASSVTDTQYF.

The chain has TRBV24-1 and TRBJ2-2, with TRBD1 matching over 8 bases. From germline, CDR1 is KGHDR and CDR2 SFDVKD. After removal of 5 bases from V and 9 bases from J, the junction contained 4 bases not matched to a gene. The CDR3 sequence is 13 residues long. As DNA, the CDR3 is TGTGCCACCAGTGCCCGGACAGGGTGGGAGCTGTTTTTT. Protein: CATSARTGWELFF.

V usage is TRBV28 and J usage is TRBJ2-1; 7 nucleotides match TRBD2. The CDR3 runs 15 residues. Unmatched junction bases numbered 5, after V lost 6 bases and J lost 0 bases. CDR1 and CDR2 from the germline V gene are MDHEN and SYDVKM. This CDR3 is CASSSSGGSYNEQFF. As DNA, the CDR3 is TGTGCCAGCAGCTCTAGCGGAGGCTCCTACAATGAGCAGTTCTTC.

V is TRBV4-3 and J is TRBJ2-2, with a possible D match to TRBD2 (6 bases). The length of the CDR3 is 17 residues. Trimming took off 4 bases at V and 2 bases at J, with 17 bases between the two ends. Germline CDR1 LGHNA, CDR2 YSLEER. DNA for the CDR3: TGCGCCAGCAGCCTTTCTGTTGGGGGGAGTAACACCGGGGAGCTGTTTTTT. Its translation is CASSLSVGGSNTGELFF.

This chain links TRBV2 with TRBJ2-1; 7 bases are a match to TRBD2. The CDR3 spans 14 residues. Germline-derived CDR1 and CDR2 are SNHLY and FYNNEI. After removal of 6 bases from V and 0 bases from J, the junction contained 2 bases not matched to a gene. CDR3 protein: CASRGEGSYNEQFF. The CDR3, as DNA: TGTGCCAGCAGGGGGGAGGGCTCCTACAATGAGCAGTTCTTC.

The chain recombines TRBV25-1 with TRBJ2-1; 7 bases align to TRBD2. Germline V gives CDR1 MGHDK, CDR2 SYGVNS. CDR3 length: 13 residues. Germline trimming cut 4 bases from V and 10 bases from J; bases unmatched to any gene: 7. The CDR3 spells CASSVETAGEQFF. CDR3 nucleotide sequence: TGTGCCAGCAGTGTCGAGACAGCGGGAGAGCAGTTCTTC.

The rearrangement uses TRBV3-1 (or the pseudogene TRBV3-2) and TRBJ2-1; TRBD2 matches at 14 bases. Germline trimming cut 4 bases from V and 8 bases from J; bases unmatched to any gene: 7. This CDR3 has 16 amino acids. Germline V gene lookup returns CDR1 LGHDT and CDR2 YNNKEL (reference sequence). Here the CDR3 reads CASSPTGTSGSHEQFF. CDR3 coding DNA: TGTGCCAGCAGCCCGACCGGGACTAGCGGGAGTCATGAGCAGTTCTTC.

The chain employs TRBV7-2 and TRBJ2-5; TRBD2 is a possible D gene (5 bases). The CDR3 length is 14 residues. Trimming stripped 2 bases from V and 2 bases from J, with 9 bases between. Germline V gene lookup returns CDR1 SGHTA and CDR2 FQGNSA. The CDR3 here is CASSLSGIQETQYF. CDR3 bases: TGTGCCAGCAGCTTATCCGGGATACAAGAGACCCAGTACTTC.

Points on this clone: The sample holds other DNA sequences that translate to the same CDR3. The chain couples TRBV6-4 to TRBJ2-3, with 8 bases matching TRBD2. This CDR3 has 16 residues. V was clipped by 0 bases and J by 0 bases; unmatched bases: 2. In germline, CDR1 is MRHNA, CDR2 SNTAGT. The CDR3 nucleotides are TGTGCCAGCAGTGACTCCGCTAGCGGGAGCACAGATACGCAGTATTTT. It codes for CASSDSASGSTDTQYF.

The gene calls are TRBV28 and TRBJ2-5, with 9 bases matching TRBD1. Looked up from germline, CDR1 is MDHEN and CDR2 is SYDVKM. The CDR3 length is 16 residues. V lost 7 bases to trimming and J lost 5 bases; unmatched junction nucleotides: 14. CDR3 in amino acids: CASITGAGQGVETQYF. CDR3 nucleotide sequence: TGTGCCAGCATCACCGGCGCGGGACAGGGTGTGGAGACCCAGTACTTC.

The chain combines TRBV5-1 with TRBJ2-7; D is possibly TRBD1 (6 bases). Germline V lookup: CDR1 SGHRS, CDR2 YFSETQ. CDR3 length equals 15 residues. The V and J ends lost 0 bases and 4 bases respectively, with 14 bases between them. The CDR3 reads CASSLEAQGKYEQYF. The CDR3 DNA reads as TGCGCCAGCAGCTTGGAAGCCCAGGGGAAGTACGAGCAGTACTTC.

This clone came up many times. The rearrangement uses TRBV28 and TRBJ2-5; 12 nucleotides line up with TRBD2. From germline, CDR1 is MDHEN and CDR2 SYDVKM. The CDR3 loop spans 16 amino acids. Trimming removed 2 bases from V and 5 bases from J; junction bases left unmatched: 6. For the CDR3, the DNA is TGTGCCAGCAGTTTACTAGCGGGGGGGAATTGGGAGACCCAGTACTTC. Its translation: CASSLLAGGNWETQYF.

The table lists this clone with a few counts. V gene TRBV28 combines with J gene TRBJ2-7; 9 bases are a match to TRBD1. With 6 bases clipped from V and 0 bases from J, the junction kept 6 bases outside the gene matches. This CDR3 region has 15 residues. From germline, CDR1 is MDHEN and CDR2 SYDVKM. The CDR3 DNA sequence: TGTGCCAGCAGCTGGGGGACAGGGATCTCCTACGAGCAGTACTTC. Protein sequence: CASSWGTGISYEQYF.